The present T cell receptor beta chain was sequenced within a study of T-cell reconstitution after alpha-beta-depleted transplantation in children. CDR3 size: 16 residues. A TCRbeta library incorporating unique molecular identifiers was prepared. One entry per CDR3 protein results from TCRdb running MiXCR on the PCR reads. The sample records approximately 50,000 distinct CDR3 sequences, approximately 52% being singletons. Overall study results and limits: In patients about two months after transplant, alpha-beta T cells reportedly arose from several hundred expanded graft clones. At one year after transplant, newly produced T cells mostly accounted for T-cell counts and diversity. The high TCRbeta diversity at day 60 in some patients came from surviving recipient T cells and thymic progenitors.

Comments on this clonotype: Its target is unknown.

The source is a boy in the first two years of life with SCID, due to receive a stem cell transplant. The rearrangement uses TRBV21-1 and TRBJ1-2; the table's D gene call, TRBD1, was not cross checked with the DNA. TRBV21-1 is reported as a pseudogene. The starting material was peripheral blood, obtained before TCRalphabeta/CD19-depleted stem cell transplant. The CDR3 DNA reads TGTGCCAGCAGCAATGGAGGAGGGGGACGCTCCCGTGGCTACACCTTC. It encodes CASSNGGGGRSRGYTF.